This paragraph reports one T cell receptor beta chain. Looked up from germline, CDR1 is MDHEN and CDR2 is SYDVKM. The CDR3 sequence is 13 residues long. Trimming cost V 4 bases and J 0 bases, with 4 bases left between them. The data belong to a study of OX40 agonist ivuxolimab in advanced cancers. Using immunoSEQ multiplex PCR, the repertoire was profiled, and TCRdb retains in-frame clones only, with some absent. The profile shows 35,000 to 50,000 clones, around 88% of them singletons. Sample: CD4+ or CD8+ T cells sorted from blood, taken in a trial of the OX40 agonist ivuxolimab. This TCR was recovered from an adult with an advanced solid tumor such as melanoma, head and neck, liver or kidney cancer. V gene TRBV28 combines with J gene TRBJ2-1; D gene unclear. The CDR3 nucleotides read TGTGCCAGCAGTTCTAGCTCCTACAATGAGCAGTTCTTC. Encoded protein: CASSSSSYNEQFF.